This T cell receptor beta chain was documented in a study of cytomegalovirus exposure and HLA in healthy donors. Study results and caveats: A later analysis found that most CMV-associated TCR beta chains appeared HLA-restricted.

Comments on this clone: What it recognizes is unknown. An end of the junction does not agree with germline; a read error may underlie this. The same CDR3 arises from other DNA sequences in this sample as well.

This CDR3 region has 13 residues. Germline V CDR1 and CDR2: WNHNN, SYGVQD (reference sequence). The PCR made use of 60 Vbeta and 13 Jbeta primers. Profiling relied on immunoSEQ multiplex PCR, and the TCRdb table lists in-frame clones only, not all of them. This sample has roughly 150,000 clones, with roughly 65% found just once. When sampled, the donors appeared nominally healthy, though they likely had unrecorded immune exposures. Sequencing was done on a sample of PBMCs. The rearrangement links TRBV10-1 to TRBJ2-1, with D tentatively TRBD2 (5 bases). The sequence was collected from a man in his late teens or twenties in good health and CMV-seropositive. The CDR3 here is CASTAGQYNEQFF. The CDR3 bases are TGCGCCAGCACTGCGGGCCAATACAACGAGCAGTTCTTC.